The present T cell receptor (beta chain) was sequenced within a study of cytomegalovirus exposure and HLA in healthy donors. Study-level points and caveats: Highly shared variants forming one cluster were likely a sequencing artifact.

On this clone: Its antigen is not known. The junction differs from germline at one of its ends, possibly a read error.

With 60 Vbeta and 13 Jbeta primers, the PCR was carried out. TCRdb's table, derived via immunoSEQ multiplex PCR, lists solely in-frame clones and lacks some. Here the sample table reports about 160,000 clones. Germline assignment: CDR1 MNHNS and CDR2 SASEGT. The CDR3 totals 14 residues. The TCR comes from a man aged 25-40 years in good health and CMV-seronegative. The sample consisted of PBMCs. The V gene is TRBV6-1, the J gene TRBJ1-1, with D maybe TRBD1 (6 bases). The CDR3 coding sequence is TGTGCCAGCAGGGAAGCAGGGAGGGGGACTGAAGCTTTCTTT. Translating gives CASREAGRGTEAFF.